These 26 T cell receptor beta chains share one sample of origin, sequenced in a study of PD-1 blockade in classical Hodgkin lymphoma. Each patient relapsed following autologous stem cell transplantation, and prior brentuximab vedotin exposure differed. Only in-frame clones appear in the TCRdb table, and some are missing; sequencing was by immunoSEQ multiplex PCR. This sample has some 84,000 clones, with about nine tenths found just once. The input for sequencing was peripheral blood mononuclear cells (PBMCs), taken before the second cycle of nivolumab. The source of these receptors is a human donor with classical Hodgkin lymphoma.

The count of this clone is one. V and J are TRBV4-1 and TRBJ2-5, with D possibly being TRBD1 or TRBD2 (5 bases each). V gave up 0 bases and J gave up 7 bases, with 12 bases separating them. CDR3 length: 14 residues. Germline V gene data show CDR1 as MGHRA and CDR2 as YSYEKL. For the CDR3, the DNA is TGCGCCAGCAGCCAAGAAGACGTTGGGGGGACCCAGTACTTC. It codes for CASSQEDVGGTQYF.

The chain combines TRBV5-1 with TRBJ2-5, with a weak D call TRBD1 (5 bases). Trimming cost V 0 bases and J 0 bases, with 12 bases left between them. Germline V gives CDR1 SGHRS, CDR2 YFSETQ. CDR3 size: 16 residues. For the CDR3, the DNA is TGCGCCAGCAGCTTGGGCCTCGACAGAAACCAAGAGACCCAGTACTTC. The encoded protein is CASSLGLDRNQETQYF.

V usage is TRBV10-3 and J usage is TRBJ2-7; possibly TRBD1 for D (6 bases). The ends were cut back, 3 bases at V and 2 bases at J, with 14 bases in the middle. The CDR3 sequence is 15 residues long. Germline values: CDR1 ENHRY, CDR2 SYGVKD. The CDR3 DNA reads as TGTGCCATCAGTGAAGGGACAAGAGAAGCCTACGAGCAGTACTTC. Translated, it gives CAISEGTREAYEQYF.

V usage is TRBV11-2 and J usage is TRBJ2-4, with unresolved D. This CDR3 has 15 residues. Germline V gene lookup returns CDR1 SGHAT and CDR2 FQNNGV. The germline V and J ends were trimmed by 7 bases and 0 bases, with 13 bases remaining between them. The DNA of the CDR3 is TGTGCCAGCACCGACGTCAAAGTAGCCAAAAACATTCAGTACTTC. Encoded protein: CASTDVKVAKNIQYF.

This sequence joins TRBV12-1 and TRBJ2-7; the D call in the table, TRBD2, was not verified against the DNA. TRBV12-1 is listed as a pseudogene. The CDR3 totals 18 residues. Here the CDR3 reads CASSFLPHPTSDSYEQYF. The DNA for the CDR3 is TGTGCCAGCAGCTTCCTCCCCCATCCGACTAGCGATTCCTACGAGCAGTACTTC.

The V gene is TRBV7-8, the J gene TRBJ2-7; 9 nucleotides agree with TRBD1. Trimming removed 1 base from V and 3 bases from J; junction bases left unmatched: 10. CDR3 size: 17 residues. Germline V gene data show CDR1 as SGHVS and CDR2 as FQNEAQ. CDR3 amino acids: CASSLGALPTGGYEQYF. The CDR3 DNA sequence: TGTGCCAGCAGCTTAGGCGCCCTCCCGACAGGGGGCTACGAGCAGTACTTC. The full variable domain, with the rest looked up from reference TRBV7-8 and TRBJ2-7, is GAGVSQSPRYKVAKRGQDVALRCDPISGHVSLFWYQQALGQGPEFLTYFQNEAQLDKSGLPSDRFFAERPEGSVSTLKIQRTQQEDSAVYLCASSLGALPTGGYEQYFGPGTRLTVT.

Turning to this clone: The same CDR3 is also encoded by other DNA sequences in this sample. The chain links TRBV19 to TRBJ1-2; D may be TRBD1 (6 bases). There are 14 residues in the CDR3. The germline V gene has CDR1 LNHDA and CDR2 SQIVND (reference sequence). Trimming removed 5 bases from V and 2 bases from J, with 12 bases in between. The CDR3 nucleotides read TGTGCCAGTAGTTCTCAGGGGCAGAACTATGGCTACACCTTC. The encoded protein is CASSSQGQNYGYTF.

The CDR3 DNA sequence: TGTGCCAGCAGCCTCGGGTCATGGACTGAAGCTTTCTTT. It codes for CASSLGSWTEAFF. This chain joins TRBV6-5 and TRBJ1-1; no reliable D call. Germline CDR1 MNHEY, CDR2 SVGAGI. Trimming removed 6 bases at V and 5 bases at J, with 13 bases between. This CDR3 is built from 13 residues.

This chain links TRBV6-5 with TRBJ2-3; no definite D call. This CDR3 has 13 residues. From germline, CDR1 is MNHEY and CDR2 SVGAGI. V shed 6 bases and J shed 3 bases, with 10 bases lying between them. The CDR3 spells CASSPVPTDTQYF. CDR3 in DNA: TGTGCCAGCAGCCCCGTCCCGACAGATACGCAGTATTTT.

The chain carries TRBV10-2 and TRBJ2-3, with 16 bases fitting TRBD2. The CDR3 length is 20 residues. Germline lookup yields CDR1 WSHSY and CDR2 SAAADI. J gave up 9 bases and V 6 bases, and 21 bases lay outside the gene matches. CDR3 coding DNA: TGCGCCAGCAGCCTACCAGCGGGGACTAGCGGGAGGGTTGGTAGTTCGACGCAGTATTTT. It yields the protein CASSLPAGTSGRVGSSTQYF.

The V gene is TRBV7-9, the J gene TRBJ1-2; the D is unclear. V was pared by 0 bases and J by 4 bases, with 6 bases between. Looked up from germline, CDR1 is SEHNR and CDR2 is FQNEAQ (reference sequence). The CDR3 sequence is 13 residues long. The CDR3 bases are TGTGCCAGCAGCTTAGCCAGGACCTATGGCTACACCTTC. Its protein product is CASSLARTYGYTF.

The rearrangement uses TRBV19 and TRBJ2-1, with a weak D call TRBD2 (5 bases). V was pared by 1 base and J by 4 bases, with 11 bases between. CDR3 length: 15 amino acids. Germline V gene lookup returns CDR1 LNHDA and CDR2 SQIVND (reference sequence). The chain's CDR3 is CASSIGRTEYNEQFF. DNA of the CDR3: TGTGCCAGTAGTATAGGCCGGACTGAGTACAATGAGCAGTTCTTC.

The V gene is TRBV30, the J gene TRBJ2-4; maybe TRBD1 (5 bases). Trimming cost V 2 bases and J 6 bases, with 20 bases left between them. Germline loops: CDR1 GTSNPN, CDR2 SVGIG (reference sequence). This CDR3 has 16 residues. This CDR3 reads CAWSPPLALGRNIQYF. The CDR3 DNA follows: TGTGCCTGGAGTCCACCTCTGGCCTTGGGGCGAAACATTCAGTACTTC. The full variable domain, completed using reference TRBV30 and TRBJ2-4, is SQTIHQWPATLVQPVGSPLSLECTVEGTSNPNLYWYRQAAGRGLQLLFYSVGIGQISSEVPQNLSASRPQDRQFILSSKKLLLSDSGFYLCAWSPPLALGRNIQYFGAGTRLSVL.

The chain links TRBV18 to TRBJ1-2, with 8 positions matching TRBD1. Germline loops: CDR1 KGHSH, CDR2 LQKENI. V shed 3 bases, J shed 7 bases, and the junction held 7 bases outside the gene matches. The length of the CDR3 is 14 residues. For the CDR3, the DNA is TGTGCCAGCTCACCCTGGACAGGGAGGGGTGGCTACACCTTC. This translates into CASSPWTGRGGYTF.

V gene TRBV5-6 combines with J gene TRBJ2-3; the D is unclear. CDR3 length equals 11 residues. The V end was cut by 2 bases, the J end by 8 bases, with 6 bases between. Germline CDR1 and CDR2: SGHDT and YYEEEE. The CDR3 bases are TGTGCCAGCAGCTTAGCTAGTACGCAGTATTTT. Translated: CASSLASTQYF.

The chain uses TRBV7-9 and TRBJ2-2, with TRBD2 as a possible D gene (5 bases). This CDR3 has 14 amino acids. Germline V gene sequence: CDR1 SEHNR, CDR2 FQNEAQ (reference sequence). V lost 5 bases and J lost 3, with 10 bases in between. This CDR3 is CASSLSGHTGELFF. CDR3 DNA sequence: TGTGCCAGCAGCCTCAGCGGCCACACCGGGGAGCTGTTTTTT.

The J gene is TRBJ1-2, the V gene TRBV25-1; tentatively, D is TRBD1 (6 bases). The CDR3 has 13 amino acids. The V and J ends lost 2 bases and 6 bases respectively, with 10 bases between them. Germline-derived CDR1 and CDR2 are MGHDK and SYGVNS. CDR3 loop: CASSEIGQNGYTF. The CDR3 DNA reads TGTGCCAGCAGTGAAATAGGACAGAATGGCTACACCTTC.

The J gene is TRBJ2-3, the V gene TRBV28; D is perhaps TRBD1 (6 bases). The CDR3 loop spans 14 amino acids. V lost 3 bases and J 1 base, leaving 8 bases between the germline ends. CDR1 MDHEN and CDR2 SYDVKM come from the germline V gene. For the CDR3, the DNA is TGTGCCAGCAGTTTTCGGACAGGCACAGATACGCAGTATTTT. As protein: CASSFRTGTDTQYF.

This rearrangement joins TRBV5-6 to TRBJ2-5, with a possible D match to TRBD1 (5 bases). CDR1 is SGHDT and CDR2 is YYEEEE in the germline V gene. CDR3 length equals 13 residues. V was shortened by 3 bases and J by 5 bases, with 11 bases between the two germline ends. CDR3 amino acids: CASSSGHQETQYF. The CDR3 DNA reads TGTGCCAGCAGCTCTGGACATCAGGAGACCCAGTACTTC.

V usage is TRBV5-6 and J usage is TRBJ2-1; perhaps TRBD2 as D (5 bases). The CDR3 sequence is 14 residues long. The V end lost 0 bases, the J end lost 8 bases, and 12 bases lay between the germline ends. Germline V lookup: CDR1 SGHDT, CDR2 YYEEEE. The CDR3 coding sequence is TGTGCCAGCAGCTTGGCCAATTCGGGGTATGAGCAGTTCTTC. Its protein product is CASSLANSGYEQFF.

The chain is built from TRBV27 and TRBJ2-1, with a weak D call TRBD1 (6 bases). The V gene's germline CDR1 is MNHEY and CDR2 SMNVEV (reference sequence). CDR3 length: 17 residues. V was pared by 3 bases and J by 2 bases, with 17 bases between. The CDR3 nucleotides read TGTGCCAGCAGTTTGGTTTCCGGGACAAGCCCCTACAATGAGCAGTTCTTC. This translates into CASSLVSGTSPYNEQFF.

V gene TRBV4-1 combines with J gene TRBJ1-5; 10 nucleotides match TRBD1. The CDR3 sequence is 16 residues long. Germline assignment: CDR1 MGHRA and CDR2 YSYEKL. The junction had 9 bases not matched to a gene; V was cut back by 4 bases and J by 6 bases. The CDR3: CASSRTGTGVSQPQHF. CDR3 nucleotide sequence: TGCGCCAGCAGCCGGACCGGGACAGGGGTATCTCAGCCCCAGCATTTT.

The rearrangement links TRBV4-1 to TRBJ1-1, with 8 bases lining up with TRBD1. This CDR3 spans 15 amino acids. J was trimmed by 3 bases and V by 2 bases; bases with no gene match: 5. Germline V gene lookup returns CDR1 MGHRA and CDR2 YSYEKL. CDR3 nucleotide sequence: TGCGCCAGCAGCCAAAAAACAGGGGGGGACACTGAAGCTTTCTTT. Amino acids: CASSQKTGGDTEAFF.

The chain links TRBV7-9 to TRBJ2-2; unclear D gene. V lost 5 bases to trimming and J lost 3 bases, with 10 bases between them. Germline V CDR1 and CDR2: SEHNR, FQNEAQ (reference sequence). CDR3 length equals 14 residues. The CDR3 DNA follows: TGTGCCAGCAGCCCCAAGCCCTACACCGGGGAGCTGTTTTTT. Amino acid sequence: CASSPKPYTGELFF.

The chain combines TRBV27 with TRBJ2-1; 10 positions match TRBD2. CDR3 length: 17 amino acids. Germline lookup yields CDR1 MNHEY and CDR2 SMNVEV (reference sequence). The trim removed 5 bases at V and 4 bases at J, leaving 11 bases unmatched. The CDR3 bases are TGTGCCAGCAGTCTCCTATTTACTAGCGGGATTTACAATGAGCAGTTCTTC. As protein: CASSLLFTSGIYNEQFF.

J is TRBJ1-2 and V is TRBV25-1, with a possible D match to TRBD1 (6 bases). CDR3 size: 16 residues. Germline V gene lookup returns CDR1 MGHDK and CDR2 SYGVNS. V was clipped by 1 base and J by 8 bases, with 20 bases between them. The CDR3 DNA follows: TGTGCCAGCAGTGAATTCTCCGCTGGCAGGGGAAGAGGCTACACCTTC. Translating gives CASSEFSAGRGRGYTF.